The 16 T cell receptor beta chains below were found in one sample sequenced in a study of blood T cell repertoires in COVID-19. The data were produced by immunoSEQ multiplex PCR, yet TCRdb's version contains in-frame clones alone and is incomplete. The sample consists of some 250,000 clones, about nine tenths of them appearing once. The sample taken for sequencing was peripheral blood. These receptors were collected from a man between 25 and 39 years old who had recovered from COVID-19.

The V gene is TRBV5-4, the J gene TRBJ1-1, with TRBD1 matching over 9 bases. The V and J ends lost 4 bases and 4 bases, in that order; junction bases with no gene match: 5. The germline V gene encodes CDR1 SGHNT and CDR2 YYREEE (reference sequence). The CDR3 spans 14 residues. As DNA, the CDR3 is TGTGCCAGCAGCGACGACAGGGGGGTCACTGAAGCTTTCTTT. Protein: CASSDDRGVTEAFF.

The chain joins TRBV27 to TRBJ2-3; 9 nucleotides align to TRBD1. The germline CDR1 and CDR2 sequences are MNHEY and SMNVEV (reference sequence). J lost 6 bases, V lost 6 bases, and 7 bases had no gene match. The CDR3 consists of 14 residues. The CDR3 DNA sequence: TGTGCCAGCAGCCGAGACAGGGGGGCGGATACGCAGTATTTT. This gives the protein CASSRDRGADTQYF.

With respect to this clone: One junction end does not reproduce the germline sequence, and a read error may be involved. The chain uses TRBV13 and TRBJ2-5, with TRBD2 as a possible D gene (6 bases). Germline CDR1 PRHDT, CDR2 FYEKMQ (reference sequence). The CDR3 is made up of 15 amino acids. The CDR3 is CASTLGLISGETQYF. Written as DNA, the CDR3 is TGTGCCAGCACCTTAGGACTAATCTCTGGGGAGACCCAGTACTTC. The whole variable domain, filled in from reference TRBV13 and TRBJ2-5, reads AAGVIQSPRHLIKEKRETATLKCYPIPRHDTVYWYQQGPGQDPQFLISFYEKMQSDKGSIPDRFSAQQFSDYHSELNMSSLELGDSALYFCASTLGLISGETQYFGPGTRLLVL.

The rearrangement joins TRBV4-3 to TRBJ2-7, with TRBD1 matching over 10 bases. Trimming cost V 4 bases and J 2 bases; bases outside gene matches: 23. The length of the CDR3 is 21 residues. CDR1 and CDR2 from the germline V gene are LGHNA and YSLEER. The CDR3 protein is CASSPKFAGTGAISRAYEQYF. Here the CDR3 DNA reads TGCGCCAGCAGCCCTAAGTTCGCGGGGACAGGGGCGATCTCGCGGGCCTACGAGCAGTACTTC.

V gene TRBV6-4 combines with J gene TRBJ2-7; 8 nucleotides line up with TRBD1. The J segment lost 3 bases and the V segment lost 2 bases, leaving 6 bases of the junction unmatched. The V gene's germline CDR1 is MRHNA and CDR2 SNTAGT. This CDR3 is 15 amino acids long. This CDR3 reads CASSDGPGGIYEQYF. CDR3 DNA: TGTGCCAGCAGTGACGGTCCAGGGGGCATCTACGAGCAGTACTTC.

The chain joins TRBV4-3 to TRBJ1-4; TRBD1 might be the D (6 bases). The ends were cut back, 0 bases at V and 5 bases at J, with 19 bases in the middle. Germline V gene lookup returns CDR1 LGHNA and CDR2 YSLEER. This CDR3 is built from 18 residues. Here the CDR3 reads CASSQDRAPTGENEKLFF. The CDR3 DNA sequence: TGCGCCAGCAGCCAAGATCGGGCGCCGACAGGAGAGAATGAAAAACTGTTTTTT.

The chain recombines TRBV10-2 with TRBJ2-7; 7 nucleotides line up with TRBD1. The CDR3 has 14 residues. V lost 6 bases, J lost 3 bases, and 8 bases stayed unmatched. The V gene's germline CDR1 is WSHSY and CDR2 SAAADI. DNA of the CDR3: TGCGCCAGCAGGCAGACAGGGCGTCTCTACGAGCAGTACTTC. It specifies CASRQTGRLYEQYF.

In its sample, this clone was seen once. CDR3 nucleotide sequence: TGTGCCAGCAGCTTACTAGCGGGGGGCTCCTACGAGCAGTACTTC. It specifies CASSLLAGGSYEQYF. The chain combines TRBV7-2 with TRBJ2-7, with TRBD2 identical over 11 bases. This CDR3 has 15 residues. J lost 0 bases, V lost 2 bases, and 0 bases had no gene match. The germline CDR1 and CDR2 sequences are SGHTA and FQGNSA.

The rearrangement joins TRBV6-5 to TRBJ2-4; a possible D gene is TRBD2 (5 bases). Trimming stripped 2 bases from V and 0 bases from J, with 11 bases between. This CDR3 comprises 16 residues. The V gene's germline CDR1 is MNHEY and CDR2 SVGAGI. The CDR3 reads CASSYKADLAKNIQYF. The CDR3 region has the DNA TGTGCCAGCAGTTACAAAGCGGACCTAGCCAAAAACATTCAGTACTTC.

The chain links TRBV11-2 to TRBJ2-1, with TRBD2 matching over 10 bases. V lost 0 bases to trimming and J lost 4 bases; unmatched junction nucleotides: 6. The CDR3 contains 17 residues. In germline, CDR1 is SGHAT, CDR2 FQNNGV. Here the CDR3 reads CASSLEDLAGVYNEQFF. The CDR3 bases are TGTGCCAGCAGCTTAGAAGATCTAGCGGGGGTATACAATGAGCAGTTCTTC.

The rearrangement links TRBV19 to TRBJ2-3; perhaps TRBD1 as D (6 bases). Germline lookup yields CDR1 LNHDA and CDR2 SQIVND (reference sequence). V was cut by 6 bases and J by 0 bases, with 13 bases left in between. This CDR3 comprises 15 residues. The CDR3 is CASSSDSSSTDTQYF. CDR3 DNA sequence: TGTGCCAGTAGCTCGGACAGCTCAAGCACAGATACGCAGTATTTT.

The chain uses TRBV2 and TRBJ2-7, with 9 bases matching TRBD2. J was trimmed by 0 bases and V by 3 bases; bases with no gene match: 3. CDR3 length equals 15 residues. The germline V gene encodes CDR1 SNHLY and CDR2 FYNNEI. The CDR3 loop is CASSDLAGSSYEQYF. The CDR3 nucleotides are TGTGCCAGCAGTGACCTAGCGGGGAGCTCCTACGAGCAGTACTTC.

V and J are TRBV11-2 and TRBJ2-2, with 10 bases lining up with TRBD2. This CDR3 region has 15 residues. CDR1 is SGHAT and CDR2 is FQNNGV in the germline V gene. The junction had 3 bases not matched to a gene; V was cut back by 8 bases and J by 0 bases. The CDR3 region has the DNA TGTGCCAGCGTAGCGGGGGGTTCGAACACCGGGGAGCTGTTTTTT. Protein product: CASVAGGSNTGELFF. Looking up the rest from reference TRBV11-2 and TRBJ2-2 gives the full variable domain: EAGVAQSPRYKIIEKRQSVAFWCNPISGHATLYWYQQILGQGPKLLIQFQNNGVVDDSQLPKDRFSAERLKGVDSTLKIQPAKLEDSAVYLCASVAGGSNTGELFFGEGSRLTVL.

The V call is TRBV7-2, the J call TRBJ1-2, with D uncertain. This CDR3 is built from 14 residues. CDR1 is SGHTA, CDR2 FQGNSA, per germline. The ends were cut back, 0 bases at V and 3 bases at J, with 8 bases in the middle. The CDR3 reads CASSLARGDYGYTF. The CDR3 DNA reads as TGTGCCAGCAGCTTAGCGCGAGGAGACTATGGCTACACCTTC. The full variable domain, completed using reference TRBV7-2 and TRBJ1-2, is GAGVSQSPSNKVTEKGKDVELRCDPISGHTALYWYRQSLGQGLEFLIYFQGNSAPDKSGLPSDRFSAERTGGSVSTLTIQRTQQEDSAVYLCASSLARGDYGYTFGSGTRLTVV.

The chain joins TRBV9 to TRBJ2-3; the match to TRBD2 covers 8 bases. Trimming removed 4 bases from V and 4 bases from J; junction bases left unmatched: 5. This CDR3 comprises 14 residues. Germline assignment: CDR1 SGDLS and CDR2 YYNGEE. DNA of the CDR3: TGTGCCAGCAGCCCGGGGGGGCTCCCAGATACGCAGTATTTT. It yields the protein CASSPGGLPDTQYF.

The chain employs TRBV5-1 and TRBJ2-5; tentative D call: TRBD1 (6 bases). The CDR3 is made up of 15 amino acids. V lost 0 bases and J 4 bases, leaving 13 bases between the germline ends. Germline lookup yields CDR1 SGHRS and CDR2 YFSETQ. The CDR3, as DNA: TGCGCCAGCAGCTTGGGACCAACAGGGTTAGAGACCCAGTACTTC. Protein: CASSLGPTGLETQYF. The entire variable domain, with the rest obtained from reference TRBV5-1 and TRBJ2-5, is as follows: KAGVTQTPRYLIKTRGQQVTLSCSPISGHRSVSWYQQTPGQGLQFLFEYFSETQRNKGNFPGRFSGRQFSNSRSEMNVSTLELGDSALYLCASSLGPTGLETQYFGPGTRLLVL.